This is a list of T cell receptor beta chains from one sample in a study of cytomegalovirus exposure and HLA in healthy donors. The data were produced by immunoSEQ multiplex PCR, yet TCRdb's version contains in-frame clones alone and is incomplete. The top ten hold approximately 6.3% of the sample, which has roughly 130,000 clones, about two thirds seen once. Material for sequencing was PBMCs. All receptors come from a man aged 35 to 55 in good health and CMV-seropositive. Each CDR3 is given with its conserved first and last residue. D genes are given only for firm matches. Size values are once, few and many counts, or a class for expanded clones, and some rows have none.

size	D	V	J	DNA	CDR3
-	-	TRBV28	TRBJ2-1	TGTGCCAGCAGTTTATGGGACAGTATCTCCTACAATGAGCAGTTCTTC	CASSLWDSISYNEQFF
-	TRBD1	TRBV27	TRBJ2-5	TGTGCCAGCAGCCGGGGACAGGGAGGAGAGACCCAGTACTTC	CASSRGQGGETQYF
-	-	TRBV5-4	TRBJ2-7	TGTGCCAGCAGCTTGGGGCGGGACTACGAGCAGTACTTC	CASSLGRDYEQYF
-	TRBD1	TRBV19	TRBJ2-3	TGTGCCAGTAGTATAGATGCCCCCTTGGGCAGGGGGCAAGGAGATACGCAGTATTTT	CASSIDAPLGRGQGDTQYF
once	-	TRBV28	TRBJ2-7	TGTGCCAGCAGTTTATATGGTGCCAGCGGTTACTCCTACGAGCAGTACTTC	CASSLYGASGYSYEQYF
-	-	TRBV29-1	TRBJ1-1	TGCAGCGTTGGACACGTGAACACTGAAGCTTTCTTT	CSVGHVNTEAFF
-	TRBD2	TRBV30	TRBJ2-2	TGTGCCTGGAGCAAAGAGGGCGGGGGGATACGACTCCGGGGAGCTGTTTTT	CAWSKEGGGIRLRGAVF
once	TRBD2	TRBV19	TRBJ2-1	TGTGCCAGTAGGGTTAGCGGGAACAGAGATGAGCAGTTCTTC	CASRVSGNRDEQFF
once	-	TRBV7-9	TRBJ2-3	TGTGCCAGCAGCTCCACTACTAGCACAGATACGCAGTATTTT	CASSSTTSTDTQYF
-	TRBD2	TRBV7-6	TRBJ2-7	TGCGCCAGCAGTCTTGCGGGGGACGAGCAGTACTTC	CASSLAGDEQYF
-	-	TRBV28	TRBJ1-2	TGTGCCAGCCTTGGACAGAACTATGGCTACACCTTC	CASLGQNYGYTF
few	-	TRBV9	TRBJ2-2	TGTGCCAGCAGCGGAAGGGAGAACCTAAACACCGGGGAGCTGTTTTTT	CASSGRENLNTGELFF
once	TRBD2	TRBV5-1	TRBJ2-2	TGCGCCAGCAGCTGGGGACTAGCCGCCGTCCCCGGGGAGCTGTTTTTT	CASSWGLAAVPGELFF
-	-	TRBV7-8	TRBJ2-3	TGTGCCAGCAGCTTAGACAGGGTAGCAGATACGCAGTATTTT	CASSLDRVADTQYF
-	-	TRBV30	TRBJ1-1	TGTGCCTGGAGACGGGGGATCATGAACACTGAAGCTTTCTTT	CAWRRGIMNTEAFF
-	-	TRBV27	TRBJ2-3	TGTGCCAGCAGTTTATCGGGGCTAGCGATCACAGATACGCAGTATTTT	CASSLSGLAITDTQYF
-	TRBD2	TRBV19	TRBJ2-3	TGTGCCAGTAGTGGAAGTACCGGGACTAGCGGGACAGATACGCAGTATTTT	CASSGSTGTSGTDTQYF
-	-	TRBV6-6	TRBJ1-1	TGTGCCAGCAGTTACACAAGGGGGAACACTGAAGCTTTCTTT	CASSYTRGNTEAFF
-	TRBD1	TRBV19	TRBJ1-5	TGTGCCAGTAGCCGTGGACAGGGATTGATGAATCAGCCCCAGCATTTT	CASSRGQGLMNQPQHF
-	TRBD1	TRBV6-5	TRBJ1-1	TGTGCCAGCAGCGGACAGGCCAAGCTATCTGAAGCTTTCTTT	CASSGQAKLSEAFF
few	TRBD2	TRBV10-3	TRBJ2-7	TGTGCCATAGGTTCGCCTAGCGGGAACTACGAGCAGTACTTC	CAIGSPSGNYEQYF
-	TRBD1	TRBV7-9	TRBJ2-1	TGTGCCAGCAGCTTAGGGACAGGGTACAATGAGCAGTTCTTC	CASSLGTGYNEQFF
-	-	TRBV19	TRBJ1-1	TGTGCCAGTAATTTACCCTCGGGCACTGAAGCTTTCTTT	CASNLPSGTEAFF
-	-	TRBV6-1	TRBJ1-6	TGTGCCAGCAGTGACAGGGATAATTCACCCCTCCACTTT	CASSDRDNSPLHF
few	-	TRBV28	TRBJ2-7	TGTGCCAGCAGTTTAGACAGGACCTACGAAGGGCAGTACTTC	CASSLDRTYEGQYF
-	-	TRBV11-2	TRBJ1-1	TGTGCCAGCAGCCACACTAGGAGTAACACTGAAGCTTTCTTT	CASSHTRSNTEAFF
once	-	TRBV19	TRBJ2-1	TGTGCCAGCTCGCTACCCTCCTACAATGAGCAGTTCTTC	CASSLPSYNEQFF
few	-	TRBV30	TRBJ2-7	TGTGCCTGGAGTGTACGGGTGACCTACGAGCAGTACTTC	CAWSVRVTYEQYF
-	-	TRBV9	TRBJ2-3	TGTGCCAGCAGCGACAGGTCGGGGGTTGTGAGTACGCAGTATTTT	CASSDRSGVVSTQYF
-	-	TRBV6-4	TRBJ1-5	TGTGCCAGCAGTGACTCGGAGGATCAGCCCCAGCATTTT	CASSDSEDQPQHF
-	-	TRBV6-1	TRBJ1-3	TGTGCCTGCAGAGACTGGGGGCTGGCAGACACCATATATTTT	CACRDWGLADTIYF
-	-	TRBV6-6	TRBJ1-4	TGTGCCAGCAGTTTGCAGGCCGCAACTAATGAAAAACTGTTTTTT	CASSLQAATNEKLFF
-	TRBD1	TRBV19	TRBJ2-7	TGTGCCAGTAGTCCGGACAGGGGAAGAGCCTACGAGCAGTACTTC	CASSPDRGRAYEQYF
-	-	TRBV6-5	TRBJ1-2	TGTGCCAGCAGTTACAGGGGCTATGGCTACACCTTC	CASSYRGYGYTF
-	-	TRBV9	TRBJ1-1	TGTGCCAGCAGCGAGAAGACAGGGAACACTGAAGCTTTCTTT	CASSEKTGNTEAFF
-	-	TRBV12-5	TRBJ1-5	TGTGCTAGTGGCTGGGGGAGGGGCAATCAGCCCCAGCATTTT	CASGWGRGNQPQHF
few	TRBD2	TRBV6-1	TRBJ2-3	TGTGCCAGCAGTCCTAGCGGGGGGTGGACGGGTACGCAGTATTTT	CASSPSGGWTGTQYF
-	TRBD1	TRBV7-2	TRBJ2-4	TGTGCCAGCAGCTCTCCCGACAGGGGAAACATTCAGTACTTC	CASSSPDRGNIQYF
once	TRBD1	TRBV30	TRBJ1-1	TGTGCCTGGAGTTTTCCGGGACAGCGAGATGAAGCTTTCTTT	CAWSFPGQRDEAFF
-	-	TRBV5-4	TRBJ2-1	TGTGCCAGCAGCTTGGAAGTCGGTGAGCAGTTCTTC	CASSLEVGEQFF
once	TRBD2	TRBV4-2	TRBJ2-1	TGTGCCAGCAGCCAAGATCTGAGCGGGGGGGCCCAGCAGTTCTTC	CASSQDLSGGAQQFF